This TCR beta chain was documented in a study of T cell responses to AZD1222 COVID-19 vaccine. Germline values: CDR1 SGHAT, CDR2 FQDESV (reference sequence). The CDR3 totals 13 residues. The V end lost 1 base, the J end lost 4 bases, and 4 bases lay between the germline ends. The repertoire was sequenced with immunoSEQ multiplex PCR; TCRdb's copy has only in-frame clones and lacks some. The data show approximately 110,000 clones, roughly 84% seen once. V is TRBV11-1 and J is TRBJ1-4, with unresolved D. The origin of this receptor is an adult in good health. The source was peripheral blood, collected on day 0 of AZD1222 vaccination. CDR3 protein: CASSLDNNEKLFF. DNA of the CDR3: TGTGCCAGCAGCTTAGACAATAATGAAAAACTGTTTTTT.